Presented here are 5 T cell receptor beta chains from one specimen sequenced in a study of CD4 T cells in relation to SARS-CoV-2 and coronaviruses (dated by TCRdb to about 2021). CD4+ T cells from unexposed donors were collected before the COVID-19 pandemic (2011-2018). Library generation was performed with the immunoSEQ multiplex PCR assay. Entries here come from immuneACCESS through TCRdb and include only in-frame sequences with V and J called. Some clones fail to appear in such tables; in the studies checked, an unresolved V gene covers under half of the shortfall, and the cause of the remainder is unknown. The sample records about 68,000 clones, over 90% of which are singletons. The ten largest clones represent 0.2% to 0.25% of the sample. The sample taken for sequencing was naive CD4+ T cells from PBMCs. In the paper's terms, the cell subset or site label means: naive CD4+ T cells isolated by negative enrichment. Receptor source: a human donor in good health.

The chain has TRBV3-1 (or the pseudogene TRBV3-2) and TRBJ1-1; D is undetermined. Germline CDR1 LGHDT, CDR2 YNNKEL (reference sequence). The CDR3 has 14 residues. The germline V and J ends were trimmed by 5 bases and 3 bases, with 13 bases remaining between them. In DNA form, the CDR3 reads TGTGCCAGCAGCGCCCGGGGTAAGGACACTGAAGCTTTCTTT. Encoded protein: CASSARGKDTEAFF.

This clone is a singleton in its sample. This chain uses TRBV5-1 with TRBJ1-1, with D possibly matching TRBD1 (6 bases). Germline CDR1 SGHRS, CDR2 YFSETQ. V lost 4 bases to trimming and J lost 3 bases, with 13 bases between them. The CDR3 runs 14 residues. CDR3 DNA sequence: TGCGCCAGCAGCGAGACACAGGGATACACTGAAGCTTTCTTT. Its protein product is CASSETQGYTEAFF. Complete variable domain (other parts from reference TRBV5-1 and TRBJ1-1): KAGVTQTPRYLIKTRGQQVTLSCSPISGHRSVSWYQQTPGQGLQFLFEYFSETQRNKGNFPGRFSGRQFSNSRSEMNVSTLELGDSALYLCASSETQGYTEAFFGQGTRLTVV.

CDR3 sequence: CASSHGNTDTQYF. The CDR3 nucleotides read TGTGCCAGCAGCCACGGGAACACAGATACGCAGTATTTT. The chain couples TRBV3-1 (or the pseudogene TRBV3-2) to TRBJ2-3; D is possibly TRBD2 (5 bases). Germline assignment: CDR1 LGHDT and CDR2 YNNKEL (reference sequence). V lost 3 bases to trimming and J lost 2 bases, with 6 bases between them. The CDR3 covers 13 residues.

The chain combines TRBV5-1 with TRBJ2-7, with 10 bases aligning to TRBD1. CDR3 length: 18 amino acids. V shed 0 bases, J shed 6 bases, and the junction held 15 bases outside the gene matches. Germline CDR1 is SGHRS and CDR2 is YFSETQ. For the CDR3, the DNA is TGCGCCAGCAGCTTGGCCAGGGACAGGGGCCTCCTTCCGAGCGAGCAGTACTTC. This codes for CASSLARDRGLLPSEQYF.

The CDR3, as DNA: TGTGCCAGCAGCTTCAAGGACCGCCACACCATATATTTT. It codes for CASSFKDRHTIYF. The chain couples TRBV5-4 to TRBJ1-3; D uncertain. V gave up 2 bases and J gave up 8 bases, with 11 bases separating them. Germline V gives CDR1 SGHNT, CDR2 YYREEE (reference sequence). The CDR3 contains 13 residues.